This TCR beta chain was identified in a study of regulatory T cells in long-lasting Graves disease. HTBI primers from iRepertoire and Arm-PCR of CDR3 regions yielded the TCR beta libraries. TCRdb called the multiplex PCR reads again in MiXCR, with one record for every CDR3 protein. The sample lists 350,000 to 500,000 distinct CDR3 sequences; about 16% were seen once. In this sample, this clonotype turned up many times. With 2 bases removed from V and 0 bases from J, the gap between germline ends came to 17 bases. Looked up from germline, CDR1 is MNHEY and CDR2 is SMNVEV (reference sequence). This CDR3 is 18 amino acids long. As to time point: newly diagnosed GD, antithyroid drugs for less than 3 months. The TCR library used RNA extracted from PBMCs. In each case, Graves' disease was diagnosed per American Thyroid Association guidelines. The same specimen was also included in a second study, on T cells in Graves' hyperthyroidism and ophthalmopathy. From that study: Stable hyperthyroidism: no ophthalmopathy progression over 18 months of follow-up. The TCR CDR3 first-round RT-PCR relied on the HTBI primer set. Separation of ophthalmopathy from stable hyperthyroidism was achieved by a 13 V-J model.

The genes are TRBV27 and TRBJ1-5; D is uncertain. The TCR originated in a woman aged 25 to 39 with Graves disease. Sequenced here: peripheral blood mononuclear cells (PBMCs), sampled at new diagnosis, from a patient treated with antithyroid drugs. CDR3 nucleotide sequence: TGTGCCAGCAGTTTAAAATGGCAACCCGGGCTTAGCAATCAGCCCCAGCATTTT. This translates into CASSLKWQPGLSNQPQHF.